This TCR beta chain was obtained from a study of T cell repertoires in cytomegalovirus infection. CDR1 is MNHEY, CDR2 SVGEGT, per germline. Trimming pared 8 bases from V and 1 base from J, leaving 32 bases between. This CDR3 region has 21 residues. TCRdb re-called the reads through MiXCR, storing one row per CDR3 protein. The sample has more than 150,000 distinct CDR3 sequences, less than 25% seen once. The chain is built from TRBV6-2 or TRBV6-3 and TRBJ2-2; D may correspond to TRBD1 or TRBD2 (7 bases each). The source is a human donor in good health (CMV status not recorded). Some clones in this sample may be carry-over from other donors' samples. The sequencing input was PBMCs. The CDR3 sequence: CASPWTGGAGVPTMNTGELFF. In DNA form, the CDR3 reads TGTGCCAGCCCTTGGACAGGTGGGGCGGGAGTCCCAACAATGAACACCGGGGAGCTGTTTTTT.